A selection of T cell receptor beta chains follows, all from one sample in a study of blood T cell repertoires in COVID-19. The assay was immunoSEQ multiplex PCR, and TCRdb's table has in-frame clones only and misses some. This table holds approximately 260,000 clones, around 80% found once. Sequencing was performed on peripheral blood. The receptors come from a woman between 40 and 50 years old with active or convalescent COVID-19. Each CDR3 is given with its conserved first and last residue. Fields, in order: V gene, CDR3 length, D gene, J gene, clone size, CDR3 DNA, CDR3 protein. The D gene is left open where the match is weak. The size field is filled for only some rows; it gives once, few, many or a size class.

>TRBV3-1/TRBV3-2|14|TRBD1|TRBJ2-7|-
TGTGCCAGCAGCCAAGCGGACAGGAACTACGAGCAGTACTTC
CASSQADRNYEQYF
>TRBV3-1/TRBV3-2|15|-|TRBJ1-1|-
TGTGCCAGCCGTACCGCCAGCGGAGTTAACACTGAAGCTTTCTTT
CASRTASGVNTEAFF
>TRBV10-3|14|TRBD1|TRBJ2-2|-
TGTGCCATCAGAGGGACAGGTTTAGCCGGGGAGCTGTTTTTT
CAIRGTGLAGELFF
>TRBV27|14|TRBD2|TRBJ2-1|-
TGTGCCAGCAGTAGCGGGGACGCATATAATGAGCAGTTCTTC
CASSSGDAYNEQFF
>TRBV5-1|13|-|TRBJ2-1|-
TGCGCCAGCAGACAGCTTGCGGGTCATGAGCAGTTCTTC
CASRQLAGHEQFF
>TRBV30|12|-|TRBJ1-1|-
TGTGCCTTTAGCCGGAACAGGGATGAAGCTTTCTTT
CAFSRNRDEAFF
>TRBV30|13|-|TRBJ2-1|-
TGTGCCTGGAGGAGGAGCGGGTGGGGTGAGCAGTTCTTC
CAWRRSGWGEQFF
>TRBV23-1|14|-|TRBJ1-2|-
TGCGCCAGCAGTCAAGATCGGACAAGCTATGGCTACACCTTC
CASSQDRTSYGYTF
>TRBV4-2|14|-|TRBJ2-1|-
TGTGCCAGCAGCCAATTTAGTACAGGGACTGAGCAGTTCTTC
CASSQFSTGTEQFF
>TRBV18|14|TRBD1|TRBJ1-1|-
TGTGCCAGCTCACTGGACAGGGAAGCCACTGAAGCTTTCTTT
CASSLDREATEAFF
>TRBV21-1|18|-|TRBJ2-4|-
TGTGCCAGCAGCAAATTTTCCGGGAGCTATGTGGTCAAAAACATTCAGTACTTC
CASSKFSGSYVVKNIQYF
>TRBV10-3|14|TRBD1|TRBJ1-4|-
TGTGCCACTACAACAGGGGAGACTAATGAAAAACTGTTTTTT
CATTTGETNEKLFF
>TRBV11-2|14|TRBD1|TRBJ2-7|-
TGTGCCAGCAGAACAGGGACAGGGCGCTACGAGCAGTACTTC
CASRTGTGRYEQYF
>TRBV7-9|15|-|TRBJ1-6|few
TGTGCCAGCAGCTTAGCAATGGGGGAGGGTTCACCCCTCCACTTT
CASSLAMGEGSPLHF
>TRBV21-1|13|-|TRBJ1-1|-
TGTGCCAGCTGGACAGGGTGGGACACTGAAGCTTTCTTT
CASWTGWDTEAFF
>TRBV5-1|13|-|TRBJ2-7|-
TGCGCCAGCAGCTTGGGGCGGACCTACGAGCAGTACTTC
CASSLGRTYEQYF
>TRBV6-5|15|TRBD1|TRBJ1-2|-
TGTGCCAGCAGCCCGCCGGGACAGGGATCTAATGGCTACACCTTC
CASSPPGQGSNGYTF
>TRBV5-1|14|TRBD1|TRBJ2-7|-
TGCGCCAGCAGCTTCCCGGGACAGGGTGGCGAGCAGTACTTC
CASSFPGQGGEQYF
>TRBV27|14|-|TRBJ1-2|-
TGTGCCAGCAGCCCGAGTGGCAGACATCTCGGCTACACCTTC
CASSPSGRHLGYTF
>TRBV5-1|14|TRBD1|TRBJ2-1|once
TGCGCCAGCAGCTGGGGACAGGACAGCAATGAGCAGTTCTTC
CASSWGQDSNEQFF
>TRBV28|11|-|TRBJ2-1|-
TGTGCCAGCAGTTTCTATCTCGAGCAGTTCTTC
CASSFYLEQFF
>TRBV10-3|13|-|TRBJ2-1|-
TGTGCCATCAGTCCCGGGACTCACAATGAGCAGTTCTTC
CAISPGTHNEQFF
>TRBV19|12|-|TRBJ1-6|-
TGTGCCAGTAGCGGAGGGTATTCACCCCTCCACTTT
CASSGGYSPLHF